This T cell receptor beta chain was retrieved from a study of human T cells and chemical hapten exposure. Study-level information: Scalp application of diphenylcyclopropenone was performed weekly in patients across the entire roughly 25-week study.

The CDR3 is 11 residues long. The germline CDR1 and CDR2 sequences are SNHLY and FYNNEI. TCRdb re-called the RACE reads with MiXCR, one entry per CDR3 protein. The sample holds around 82,000 distinct CDR3 sequences, about 6.6% seen once. This clonotype came up many times. Compared with germline, one end of the junction differs, possibly owing to a read error. Time point defined: patch test 2, 6 weeks after DPC sensitization. Treatment specified: therapeutic diphenylcyclopropenone sensitization with weekly scalp DPC. The chain employs TRBV2 and TRBJ1-1, with no clear D. The material was whole blood, obtained in connection with sensitization to the hapten diphenylcyclopropenone (DPC). The clonotype originates from a woman in her twenties or thirties with alopecia areata. Some clones in this sample may be carry-over from other donors' samples. CDR3 sequence: CAGRRLTEAFF. In DNA, the CDR3 is TGTGCCGGCAGGAGGCTAACTGAAGCTTTCTTT.